This passage covers 2 T cell receptor beta chains from one sample sequenced in a study of T cell responses to AZD1222 COVID-19 vaccine. The table came from immunoSEQ multiplex PCR; TCRdb's copy has only in-frame clones and leaves some out. The repertoire has under 200,000 clones, 93% of them found once; the top ten carry about 3.9%. The specimen was peripheral blood, collected on day 0 of AZD1222 vaccination. All receptors come from an adult in good health.

V usage is TRBV25-1 and J usage is TRBJ1-1; no clear D gene. Trimming shortened V by 7 bases and J by 5 bases, and 8 bases separated the two germline ends. The germline V gene encodes CDR1 MGHDK and CDR2 SYGVNS. This CDR3 contains 11 residues. The CDR3 reads CASTEYTEAFF. The CDR3 region has the DNA TGTGCCAGCACCGAATATACTGAAGCTTTCTTT.

The genes are TRBV11-3 and TRBJ2-7, with TRBD2 matching over 9 bases. Germline V gene data show CDR1 as SGHNT and CDR2 as YENEEA. This CDR3 is built from 14 residues. V was pared by 5 bases and J by 0 bases, with 2 bases of the junction left unmatched. CDR3 bases: TGTGCCAGCAGCCTAGCGGGGAGCTCCTACGAGCAGTACTTC. Translated: CASSLAGSSYEQYF. The complete variable domain, with remaining parts taken from reference TRBV11-3 and TRBJ2-7, reads EAGVVQSPRYKIIEKKQPVAFWCNPISGHNTLYWYLQNLGQGPELLIRYENEEAVDDSQLPKDRFSAERLKGVDSTLKIQPAELGDSAVYLCASSLAGSSYEQYFGPGTRLTVT.